Reported below is one T cell receptor (beta chain). Its antigen is unknown. One end of the junction does not line up with germline, which may come from a read error. HTBI primers from iRepertoire and Arm-PCR of CDR3 regions yielded the TCR beta libraries. TCRdb re-analysed the multiplex PCR reads in MiXCR, keeping a single row per CDR3 protein. The sample records more than 400,000 distinct CDR3 sequences, over 15% being singletons. The data are from a study of regulatory T cells in long-lasting Graves disease. Study-level points and caveats: Persistent disease was associated with favored TRBV28 usage and with favored use of TRBJ1-2 and TRBJ2-5.

Described time point: newly diagnosed GD, antithyroid drugs for less than 3 months. Preparation of the TCR library used RNA extracted from PBMCs. The CDR3 has 15 amino acids. Germline CDR1 reads MNHNS; CDR2 reads SASEGT. These sequences were also reported in another study, on T cells in Graves' hyperthyroidism and ophthalmopathy. This second report adds: In making diagnoses, clinical symptoms, serum thyroxine and TRAb, thyroid ultrasound and orbital computed tomography were all used.

The chain employs TRBV6-1 and TRBJ1-2; D uncertain. The input for sequencing was peripheral blood mononuclear cells (PBMCs), taken at new diagnosis, from a patient treated with antithyroid drugs. The clonotype originates from a woman in her 30s with Graves disease. CDR3 sequence (DNA): TGTGCCAGCAGTAAAGCGGTGACTTCTAACTATGGCTACACCTTC. It translates to CASSKAVTSNYGYTF.